A single sample is the source of the 30 T cell receptor beta chains below, sequenced in a study of identical twins (dated by TCRdb to 2016 to 2017). The receptor library was made with 5' RACE. Sequencing was performed on an Illumina HiSeq 2000. The public sequencing data were trimmed at Q25 with fastp and processed into clonotypes with MiXCR by TCRdb, which kept only in-frame beta chains. Identical CDR3 protein sequences are pooled into one entry, listed with their most common genes and DNA. This sample has 450,000 to 600,000 distinct CDR3 sequences in its table, and approximately 20% of those were observed once. The ten largest clones take up 0.4% to 0.6% of the sample. In addition, the sample was reused for a study of yellow fever vaccine responses in identical twins.

The sample was CD4+ T cells sorted from blood. The receptor source for this set is a woman younger than 35 in good health.

Concerning this clonotype itself: Since a much larger clone is just one base distant, this may be a read error. V gene TRBV10-3 combines with J gene TRBJ2-6; D uncertain. Per the germline V gene, CDR1 is ENHRY and CDR2 is SYGVKD. Trimming cost V 4 bases and J 0 bases, with 4 bases left between them. This CDR3 comprises 14 residues. As DNA, the CDR3 is TGTGCCATCAGTGTCCGCTCTGGGGCCAACGTCCTGACTTTC. It codes for CAISVRSGANVLTF.

A few counts support this clonotype. The V call is TRBV14, the J call TRBJ2-1, with TRBD1 as a possible D gene (6 bases). Per the germline V gene, CDR1 is SGHDN and CDR2 is FVKESK. This CDR3 contains 16 residues. Trimming shortened V by 1 base and J by 10 bases, and 20 bases separated the two germline ends. This chain's CDR3 is CASSQVRTDTLGEQFF. As DNA, the CDR3 is TGTGCCAGCAGCCAAGTGCGGACAGACACCCTAGGGGAGCAGTTCTTC.

The rearrangement uses TRBV5-1 and TRBJ2-3; D tentatively fits TRBD1 or TRBD2 (5 bases each). Trimming removed 1 base from V and 3 bases from J, with 15 bases in between. CDR1 and CDR2 from the germline V gene are SGHRS and YFSETQ. The CDR3 runs to 16 residues. CDR3 DNA sequence: TGCGCCAGCAGCTTGCTGGGGGACGCCAGTACAGATACGCAGTATTTT. Translation: CASSLLGDASTDTQYF.

The genes are TRBV7-2 and TRBJ2-2; 9 bases agree with TRBD2. The CDR3 sequence is 16 residues long. V was pared by 3 bases and J by 6 bases, with 8 bases of the junction left unmatched. CDR1 and CDR2 (germline): SGHTA, FQGNSA. Here the CDR3 DNA reads TGTGCCAGCAGCTTTCTAGCGGGATATTTGGCCGGGGAGCTGTTTTTT. Amino acids: CASSFLAGYLAGELFF.

The chain uses TRBV12-3 or TRBV12-4 and TRBJ1-1; D is uncertain. V lost 2 bases, J lost 2 bases, and 6 bases lay in between. This CDR3 comprises 13 residues. The CDR3 bases are TGTGCCAGCAGTTTACTCAGTAACACTGAAGCTTTCTTT. Residues: CASSLLSNTEAFF.

The chain joins TRBV20-1 to TRBJ2-5; 7 nucleotides agree with TRBD1. The CDR3 has 16 amino acids. After removal of 2 bases from V and 2 bases from J, the junction contained 11 bases not matched to a gene. The germline gives CDR1 DFQATT, CDR2 SNEGSKA (reference sequence). The CDR3, as DNA: TGCAGTGCTAGATCCCTAGGGGGCCTAGCTCAAGAGACCCAGTACTTC. Its protein is CSARSLGGLAQETQYF.

The V and J genes are TRBV10-3 and TRBJ2-3, with TRBD2 matching over 14 bases. The CDR3 runs to 17 residues. The germline CDR1 and CDR2 sequences are ENHRY and SYGVKD. The V and J ends lost 5 bases and 4 bases, in that order; junction bases with no gene match: 8. CDR3 in amino acids: CAISYGLAGGQADTQYF. In DNA, the CDR3 is TGTGCCATCAGTTACGGACTAGCGGGGGGCCAGGCAGATACGCAGTATTTT.

The V gene is TRBV3-1, the J gene TRBJ1-2; no firm D call. CDR1 is LGHDT, CDR2 YNNKEL, per germline (reference sequence). This CDR3 spans 13 amino acids. V was cut by 0 bases and J by 5 bases, with 7 bases left in between. The CDR3 region is CASSQDSWYGYTF. The CDR3 nucleotides are TGTGCCAGCAGCCAAGACAGTTGGTATGGCTACACCTTC. Based on the CDR3 plus reference TRBV3-1 and TRBJ1-2, the full variable domain is DTAVSQTPKYLVTQMGNDKSIKCEQNLGHDTMYWYKQDSKKFLKIMFSYNNKELIINETVPNRFSPKSPDKAHLNLHINSLELGDSAVYFCASSQDSWYGYTFGSGTRLTVV.

This rearrangement joins TRBV20-1 to TRBJ2-3; 7 bases agree with TRBD1. CDR3 size: 14 residues. The V gene's germline CDR1 is DFQATT and CDR2 SNEGSKA (reference sequence). V lost 5 bases, J lost 4 bases, and 9 bases stayed unmatched. DNA for the CDR3: TGCAGTGCTCCGGGGACAGAAGGGGCAGATACGCAGTATTTT. Translating gives CSAPGTEGADTQYF.

This clonotype occurred many times. The rearrangement links TRBV12-3 or TRBV12-4 to TRBJ1-3; D is ambiguous. The CDR3 is made up of 14 amino acids. Deletions cut 3 bases from V and 0 bases from J, with 6 bases between. This CDR3 is CASSFSVSGNTIYF. The CDR3 bases are TGTGCCAGCAGTTTTTCGGTCTCTGGAAACACCATATATTTT.

This chain connects TRBV25-1 to TRBJ2-6; D not certain. V was clipped by 2 bases and J by 0 bases, with 14 bases between them. Germline CDR1 MGHDK, CDR2 SYGVNS. This CDR3 contains 18 residues. The chain's CDR3 is CASSEDVIGPSGANVLTF. CDR3 DNA sequence: TGTGCCAGCAGTGAAGATGTTATCGGTCCCTCTGGGGCCAACGTCCTGACTTTC.

The rearrangement joins TRBV2 to TRBJ2-2; no definite D call. V gave up 4 bases and J gave up 2 bases, with 11 bases separating them. The CDR3 consists of 15 residues. Germline lookup yields CDR1 SNHLY and CDR2 FYNNEI. The CDR3 reads CASSGLILNTGELFF. CDR3 DNA: TGTGCCAGCAGTGGTCTGATACTTAACACCGGGGAGCTGTTTTTT.

This clonotype was counted only a few times. The chain is built from TRBV5-1 and TRBJ1-5; possible D gene TRBD1, 5 bases. V was cut by 1 base and J by 7 bases, with 15 bases left in between. The germline V gene encodes CDR1 SGHRS and CDR2 YFSETQ. There are 15 residues in the CDR3. The CDR3 here is CASSLSGTVNQPQHF. The DNA for the CDR3 is TGCGCCAGCAGCTTGTCAGGGACGGTGAACCAGCCCCAGCATTTT.

This clonotype appeared a few times. The J gene is TRBJ2-7, the V gene TRBV3-1; TRBD1 agrees at 7 bases. With V trimmed by 1 base and J by 6 bases, 6 bases remained unmatched. Germline V gives CDR1 LGHDT, CDR2 YNNKEL (reference sequence). This CDR3 is 14 amino acids long. Written as DNA, the CDR3 is TGTGCCAGCAGCCAAGCAGGGGGAAGCGGCGAGCAGTACGTC. This translates into CASSQAGGSGEQYV.

This sequence joins TRBV6-5 and TRBJ2-7; 9 bases are shared with TRBD1. CDR1 and CDR2 from the germline V gene are MNHEY and SVGAGI. CDR3 size: 15 residues. With V trimmed by 5 bases and J by 1 base, 6 bases remained unmatched. The CDR3 reads CASSLDRGASYEQYF. The CDR3 DNA is TGTGCCAGCAGTCTCGACAGGGGGGCATCCTACGAGCAGTACTTC.

The chain employs TRBV15 and TRBJ2-6, with TRBD1 as a possible D gene (6 bases). V gave up 4 bases and J gave up 2 bases, with 12 bases separating them. This CDR3 is 16 amino acids long. Per germline, CDR1 LNHNV and CDR2 YYDKDF (reference sequence). The CDR3 DNA reads as TGTGCCACCAGCACAACAGGGTTGACTGGGGCCAACGTCCTGACTTTC. It encodes CATSTTGLTGANVLTF.

A few counts support this clonotype. The chain couples TRBV20-1 to TRBJ2-3; 10 bases align to TRBD2. The length of the CDR3 is 14 residues. V shed 3 bases, J shed 1 base, and the junction held 1 base outside the gene matches. The V gene's germline CDR1 is DFQATT and CDR2 SNEGSKA (reference sequence). CDR3 coding DNA: TGCAGTGCTAGTACTAGCGGGGGCACAGATACGCAGTATTTT. It specifies CSASTSGGTDTQYF.

The CDR3: CSVQRLAGGYNEQFF. The CDR3 coding sequence is TGCAGCGTTCAAAGACTAGCGGGAGGGTACAATGAGCAGTTCTTC. The chain combines TRBV29-1 with TRBJ2-1, with TRBD2 matching over 14 bases. CDR1 is SQVTM and CDR2 is ANQGSEA in the germline V gene. V shed 5 bases and J 4 bases; nucleotides not matched to a gene: 4. This CDR3 contains 15 residues.

The chain links TRBV19 to TRBJ1-1, with 8 bases lining up with TRBD1. This CDR3 contains 14 residues. The V segment lost 3 bases and the J segment 1 base; nucleotides outside the gene matches: 1. CDR1 LNHDA and CDR2 SQIVND come from the germline V gene (reference sequence). The CDR3 region has the DNA TGTGCCAGTAGTATGACAGGGGCGAACACTGAAGCTTTCTTT. This translates into CASSMTGANTEAFF.

As DNA, the CDR3 is TGTGCCAGCAGTCCCTGGGGGCGGCACAATGAGCAGTTCTTC. Encoded protein: CASSPWGRHNEQFF. This chain uses TRBV5-5 with TRBJ2-1; TRBD1 is a possible D gene (6 bases). Trimming took off 5 bases at V and 5 bases at J, with 14 bases between the two ends. The CDR3 is 14 amino acids. Germline loops: CDR1 SGHKS, CDR2 YYEKEE (reference sequence). Complete variable domain (other parts from reference TRBV5-5 and TRBJ2-1): DAGVTQSPTHLIKTRGQQVTLRCSPISGHKSVSWYQQVLGQGPQFIFQYYEKEERGRGNFPDRFSARQFPNYSSELNVNALLLGDSALYLCASSPWGRHNEQFFGPGTRLTVL.

The chain employs TRBV7-9 and TRBJ2-3; D possibly corresponds to TRBD1 (6 bases). Between the trimmed V and J ends, which lost 3 bases and 4 bases, there was a span of 11 bases. CDR3 size: 14 residues. Germline lookup yields CDR1 SEHNR and CDR2 FQNEAQ (reference sequence). CDR3 in amino acids: CASSLGQSSDTQYF. DNA for the CDR3: TGTGCCAGCAGCTTGGGACAAAGTTCAGATACGCAGTATTTT.

This clonotype showed up just a few times. V gene TRBV7-6 combines with J gene TRBJ2-1; D gene unclear. V was trimmed by 2 bases and J by 9 bases, leaving 11 bases between them. CDR1 is SGHVS and CDR2 is FNYEAQ in the germline V gene. The CDR3 has 13 amino acids. CDR3 in DNA: TGTGCCAGCAGCTTATCGAAGAACGTTGAGCAGTTCTTC. Translating it yields CASSLSKNVEQFF. The whole variable domain, remainder taken from reference TRBV7-6 and TRBJ2-1, is GAGVSQSPRYKVTKRGQDVALRCDPISGHVSLYWYRQALGQGPEFLTYFNYEAQQDKSGLPNDRFSAERPEGSISTLTIQRTEQRDSAMYRCASSLSKNVEQFFGPGTRLTVL.

This clonotype has a handful of counts. This chain links TRBV10-3 with TRBJ2-2, with D uncertain. Between the trimmed V and J ends, which lost 8 bases and 8 bases, there was a span of 9 bases. The CDR3 runs to 11 residues. Germline V gene sequence: CDR1 ENHRY, CDR2 SYGVKD. The CDR3 nucleotides are TGTGCCATCCATACTGAGGGGGAGCTGTTTTTT. It yields the protein CAIHTEGELFF.

The V and J genes are TRBV4-1 and TRBJ2-3; D perhaps matches TRBD2 (6 bases). The germline CDR1 and CDR2 sequences are MGHRA and YSYEKL. The CDR3 totals 15 residues. V lost 0 bases, J lost 12 bases, and 19 bases lay in between. The CDR3 region has the DNA TGCGCCAGCAGCCAAGATAGTTGGCGGAGGGGTTATCAGTATTTT. Translation gives CASSQDSWRRGYQYF.

This clonotype was seen a few times. V gene TRBV12-3 or TRBV12-4 combines with J gene TRBJ1-2, with D unclear. Trimming stripped 2 bases from V and 7 bases from J, with 11 bases between. The CDR3 runs to 13 residues. The CDR3 coding sequence is TGTGCCAGCAGTTTACCCTTGGAAACTGGCTACACCTTC. This gives the protein CASSLPLETGYTF.

This clonotype was seen only a few times. This chain links TRBV12-3 or TRBV12-4 with TRBJ1-2, with unresolved D. V lost 5 bases, J lost 8 bases, and 24 bases lay in between. This CDR3 has 16 amino acids. The CDR3 is CASSPGNPPLKGGYTF. DNA for the CDR3: TGTGCCAGCAGTCCCGGGAACCCCCCTCTTAAGGGAGGCTACACCTTC.

The CDR3 loop reads CASSHSGRDAEAFF. The CDR3 DNA sequence: TGCGCCAGCAGCCATTCAGGCCGCGACGCTGAAGCTTTCTTT. The chain is built from TRBV4-1 and TRBJ1-1; D not resolved. Germline CDR1 reads MGHRA; CDR2 reads YSYEKL. CDR3 length: 14 amino acids. Trimming cost V 3 bases and J 6 bases, with 14 bases left between them.

This clonotype was found a few times. The genes are TRBV24-1 and TRBJ2-7; 11 bases agree with TRBD2. Germline CDR1 and CDR2: KGHDR and SFDVKD. The CDR3 extends over 15 amino acids. Trimming cost V 5 bases and J 3 bases; bases outside gene matches: 5. Written as DNA, the CDR3 is TGTGCCACCAGTGCCGGGACTAGCGGTGTCTACGAGCAGTACTTC. Protein product: CATSAGTSGVYEQYF.

This clonotype has just a few counts. V and J are TRBV2 and TRBJ2-7, with 11 bases matching TRBD2. CDR1 is SNHLY, CDR2 FYNNEI, per germline. The CDR3 is made up of 14 amino acids. V dropped 10 bases and J dropped 3; count of bases not matched to a gene: 8. The CDR3 region is CATQLGTSGYEQYF. In nucleotides, the CDR3 is TGTGCCACCCAGCTGGGGACTAGCGGCTACGAGCAGTACTTC.

This clonotype was counted only a few times. The V gene is TRBV6-1, the J gene TRBJ2-1; the match to TRBD1 covers 10 bases. Germline loops: CDR1 MNHNS, CDR2 SASEGT. V was pared by 6 bases and J by 5 bases, with 7 bases of the junction left unmatched. The CDR3 runs to 15 residues. CDR3 in amino acids: CASRSRDRGNNEQFF. DNA for the CDR3: TGTGCCAGCAGATCCCGGGACAGGGGTAACAATGAGCAGTTCTTC.